This note documents a single T cell receptor (beta chain) sequence. Its target is unknown. Germline V gene sequence: CDR1 KGHSH, CDR2 LQKENI. Trimming left V 3 bases short and J 2 bases short, with 8 bases between. The length of the CDR3 is 15 residues. At the deep level, the assay was run. Assay: immunoSEQ multiplex PCR; the TCRdb copy retains only in-frame clones and omits some. The table shows 950,000 to 1,200,000 clones, with roughly 77% occurring only once. The sample belongs to a study of shared clonotypes between healthy human individuals. Background on the study: There were three CD4 naive, three CD4 memory, two CD8 naive and one CD8 memory plates per donor. Points from the study as a whole: Shared across a handful of donors were around 5% of the naive CD4 clonotypes.

There were no recent acute infections or vaccinations among the donors, who were healthy HIV-negative adults. The rearrangement joins TRBV18 to TRBJ2-6; D is ambiguous. The sample was memory CD4+ T cells from PBMCs. As for subset: CD45RA-negative fraction. This clonotype was obtained from a man younger than 30 in good health. Some clones in this sample may be carry-over from other donors' samples. The CDR3: CASSPSLTGANVLTF. CDR3 in DNA: TGTGCCAGCTCACCGTCGCTAACTGGGGCCAACGTCCTGACTTTC.